This T cell receptor beta chain was captured in a study of cytomegalovirus exposure and HLA in healthy donors. This clone was seen a few times. The antigen remains unidentified. The PCR was carried out with 60 Vbeta primers and 13 Jbeta primers. Method: immunoSEQ multiplex PCR; TCRdb's copy keeps in-frame clones and lacks some. The sample contains 150,000 to 200,000 clones, roughly 80% of which appear only once. Notes on the study in general: Most subjects' HLA-A and HLA-B alleles were reportedly predicted from TCR beta sequences.

Germline loops: CDR1 SGHTA, CDR2 FQGTGA. The CDR3 sequence is 16 residues long. V was clipped by 0 bases and J by 0 bases; unmatched bases: 1. The sample was PBMCs. The genes are TRBV7-3 and TRBJ2-2; 7 bases are shared with TRBD2. This TCR was sampled from a woman aged 25 to 45 in good health and CMV-seropositive. This CDR3 is CASSLTGLPNTGELFF. The CDR3 DNA reads as TGTGCCAGCAGCTTAACGGGACTACCGAACACCGGGGAGCTGTTTTTT.